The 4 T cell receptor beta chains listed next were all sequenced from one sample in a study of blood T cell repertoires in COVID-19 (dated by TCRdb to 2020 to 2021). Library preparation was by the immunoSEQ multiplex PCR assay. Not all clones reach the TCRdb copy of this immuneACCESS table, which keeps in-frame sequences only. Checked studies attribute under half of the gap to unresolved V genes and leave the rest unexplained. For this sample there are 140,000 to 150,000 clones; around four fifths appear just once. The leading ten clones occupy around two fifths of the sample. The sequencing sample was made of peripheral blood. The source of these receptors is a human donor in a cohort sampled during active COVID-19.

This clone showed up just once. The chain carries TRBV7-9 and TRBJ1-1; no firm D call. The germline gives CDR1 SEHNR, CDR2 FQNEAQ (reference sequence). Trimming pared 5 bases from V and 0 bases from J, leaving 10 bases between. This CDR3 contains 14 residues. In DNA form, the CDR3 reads TGTGCCAGCAGCCTAAGTAGTATGAACACTGAAGCTTTCTTT. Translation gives CASSLSSMNTEAFF.

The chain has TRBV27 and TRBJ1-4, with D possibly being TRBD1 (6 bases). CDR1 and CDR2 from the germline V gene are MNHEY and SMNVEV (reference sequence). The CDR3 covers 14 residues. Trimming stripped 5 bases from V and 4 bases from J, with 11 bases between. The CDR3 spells CASSPGQFNEKLFF. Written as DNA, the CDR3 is TGTGCCAGCAGTCCCGGACAGTTTAATGAAAAACTGTTTTTT.

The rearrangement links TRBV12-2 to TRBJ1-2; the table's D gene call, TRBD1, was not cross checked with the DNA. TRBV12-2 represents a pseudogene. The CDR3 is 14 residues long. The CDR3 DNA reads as TGTGCAAGTCGACAAGGGACAGGGCCTGGTGGCTACACCTTC. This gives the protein CASRQGTGPGGYTF.

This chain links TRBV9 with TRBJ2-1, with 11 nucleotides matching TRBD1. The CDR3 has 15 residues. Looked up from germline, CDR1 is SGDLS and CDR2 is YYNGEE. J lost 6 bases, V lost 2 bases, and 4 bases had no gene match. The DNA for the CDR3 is TGTGCCAGCAGCGTCTCTGGGACAGGGGGCAATGAGCAGTTCTTC. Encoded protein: CASSVSGTGGNEQFF.